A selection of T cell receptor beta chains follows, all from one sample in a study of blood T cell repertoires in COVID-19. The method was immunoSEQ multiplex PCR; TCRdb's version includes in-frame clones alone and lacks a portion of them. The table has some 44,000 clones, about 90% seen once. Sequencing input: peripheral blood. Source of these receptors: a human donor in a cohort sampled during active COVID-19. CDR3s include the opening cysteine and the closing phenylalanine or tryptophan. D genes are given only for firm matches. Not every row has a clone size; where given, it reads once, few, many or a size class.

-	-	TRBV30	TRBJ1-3	TGTGCCTGCGACACACGGTGGTCTGGAAACACCATATATTTT	CACDTRWSGNTIYF
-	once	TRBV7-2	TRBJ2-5	TGTGCCAGCAGCTTATCACAGCTCCAAGAGACCCAGTACTTC	CASSLSQLQETQYF
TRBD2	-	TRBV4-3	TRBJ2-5	TGCGCCAGCAGCCAAGTAGGAGGGCGGACTAGCGGAGAGACCCAGTACTTC	CASSQVGGRTSGETQYF
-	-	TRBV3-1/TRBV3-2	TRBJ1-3	TGTGCCAGCAGCCCGTCGGGGTACTCTGGAAACACCATATATTTT	CASSPSGYSGNTIYF
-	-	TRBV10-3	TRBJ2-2	TGTGCCATCAGTGAGTGGGAGAACCCCCGTCGGGAGCTGTTTTTT	CAISEWENPRRELFF
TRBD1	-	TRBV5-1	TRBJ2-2	TGCGCCAGCAGCTTGGTAGGACCAGGGGGCGGCGGGGAGCTGTTTTTT	CASSLVGPGGGGELFF
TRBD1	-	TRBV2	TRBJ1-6	TGTGCCAGCAGGGACAGGATACGCTATAATTCACCCCTCCACTTT	CASRDRIRYNSPLHF
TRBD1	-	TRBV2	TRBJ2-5	TGTGCCAGCAACAGGGGGGAAGAGACCCAGTACTTC	CASNRGEETQYF
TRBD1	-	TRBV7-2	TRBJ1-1	TGTGCCAGCAGCTTTAACACAGGGGGCACTGAAGCTTTCTTT	CASSFNTGGTEAFF
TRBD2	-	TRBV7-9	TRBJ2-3	TGTGCCAGCAGCTTAGCGTCGGGACTAGCGGGAAAGCTCACAGATACGCAGTATTTT	CASSLASGLAGKLTDTQYF
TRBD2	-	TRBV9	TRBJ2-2	TGTGCCAGCAGCGTAGGTGGCCAGCGGGGAAACACCGGGGAGCTGTTTTTT	CASSVGGQRGNTGELFF
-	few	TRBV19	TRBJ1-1	TGTGCCAGTAGTATCCCCGGGGGGAACACTGAAGCTTTCTTT	CASSIPGGNTEAFF
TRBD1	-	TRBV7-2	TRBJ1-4	TGTGCCAGCAGCTTAGCGGGACAGGGTAATGAAAAACTGTTTTTT	CASSLAGQGNEKLFF
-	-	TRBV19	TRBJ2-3	TGTGCCAGTAGTAATGGGAGCCCGGGCACAGATACGCAGTATTTT	CASSNGSPGTDTQYF
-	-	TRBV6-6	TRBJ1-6	TGTGCCAGCAGCCGGACAGTTAATTCACCCCTCCACTTT	CASSRTVNSPLHF
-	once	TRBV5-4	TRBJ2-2	TGTGCCAGCAGCTTGTCGGGGGGCCCCACCGGGGAGCTGTTTTTT	CASSLSGGPTGELFF
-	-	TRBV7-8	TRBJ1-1	TGTGCCAGCAGCTTAGCAGGCAGCGTAAACACTGAAGCTTTCTTT	CASSLAGSVNTEAFF
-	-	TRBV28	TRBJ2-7	TGTGCCAGCAGTGCACCCGGGACTTCCTACGAGCAGTACTTC	CASSAPGTSYEQYF
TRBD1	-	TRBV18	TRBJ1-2	TGTGCCAGCTCTCCAGGACAGGGGGCCTATGGCTACACCTTC	CASSPGQGAYGYTF
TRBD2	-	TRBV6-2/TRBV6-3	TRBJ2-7	TGTGCCAGCAGTCCCCGGGGTAGCGGGCCTACCTACGAGCAGTACTTC	CASSPRGSGPTYEQYF
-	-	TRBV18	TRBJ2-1	TGTGCCAGCTCACGGGCGCTTCAACAATATGAGCAGTTCTTC	CASSRALQQYEQFF
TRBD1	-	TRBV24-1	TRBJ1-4	TGTGCCACCAGTGATAGGGACAGGGCAAATGAAAAACTGTTTTTT	CATSDRDRANEKLFF
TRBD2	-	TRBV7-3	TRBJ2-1	TGTGCCAGCAGCTGGCGTTCGCCCCCCGGACTAGCGGGAGCGAGGGGCCATGAGCAGTTCTTC	CASSWRSPPGLAGARGHEQFF
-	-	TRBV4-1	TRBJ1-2	TGCGCCAGCAGCAGCCCGGGACAAACTAACTATGGCTACACCTTC	CASSSPGQTNYGYTF
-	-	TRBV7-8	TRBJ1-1	TGTGCCAGCAGCTTAGGGAGGACAGTAATGAACACTGAAGCTTTCTTT	CASSLGRTVMNTEAFF
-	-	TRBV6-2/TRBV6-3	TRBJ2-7	TGTGCCAGCAGTCGCGTACCCTACGAGCAGTACTTC	CASSRVPYEQYF
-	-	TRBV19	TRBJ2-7	TGTGCCAGTAGTATTTTGGACGGGGTCTACGAGCAGTACTTC	CASSILDGVYEQYF
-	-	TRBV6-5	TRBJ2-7	-	CASSSSTVGSYEQYF
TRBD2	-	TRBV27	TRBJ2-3	TGTGCCAGCAGGTGGGGACTAGCGCGGGCAGATACGCAGTATTTT	CASRWGLARADTQYF
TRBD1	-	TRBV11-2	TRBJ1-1	TGTGCCAGCAGCTCTGGACAGGGTTGGGCCACTGAAGCTTTCTTT	CASSSGQGWATEAFF
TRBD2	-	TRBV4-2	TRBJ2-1	TGTGCCAGCAGCCAAAATGGGGGGGTGTCCTACAATGAGCAGTTCTTC	CASSQNGGVSYNEQFF
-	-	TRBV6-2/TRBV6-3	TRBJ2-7	TGTGCCAGCAGTTCCAATGTCGGACAGCGCTCCTACGAGCAGTACTTC	CASSSNVGQRSYEQYF
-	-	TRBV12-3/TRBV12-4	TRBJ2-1	TGTGCCAGCAGCAAAAACAATGAGCAGTTCTTC	CASSKNNEQFF
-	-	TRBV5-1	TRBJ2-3	TGCGCCAGCAGCTTGGGGGGGCTAGTAAGGGACGCAGATACGCAGTATTTT	CASSLGGLVRDADTQYF
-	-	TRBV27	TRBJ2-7	TGTGCCAGCACCCCCTTGAGACATTCCTACGAGCAGTACTTC	CASTPLRHSYEQYF
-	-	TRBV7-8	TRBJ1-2	TGTGCCAGCAGCCCCTCGAGGGAATATGGCTACACCTTC	CASSPSREYGYTF
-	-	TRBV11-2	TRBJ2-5	TGTGCCAGCAGCCGACAGTTCAGGGTGGGAGAGACCCAGTACTTC	CASSRQFRVGETQYF
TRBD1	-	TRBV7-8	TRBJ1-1	TGTGCCAGCAGCTTAGCCCCAGGGGGGATGATTGAAGCTTTCTTT	CASSLAPGGMIEAFF
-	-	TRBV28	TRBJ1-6	TGTGCCAGCAGTTTCGGCCTGGGGAAGGGGCCTTCACCCCTCCACTTT	CASSFGLGKGPSPLHF
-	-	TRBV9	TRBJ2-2	TGTGCCAGCTCGGTAACGCCGAACACCGGGGAGCTGTTTTTT	CASSVTPNTGELFF
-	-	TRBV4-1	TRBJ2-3	TGCGCCAGCATGGCGGCTATGAGCACAGATACGCAGTATTTT	CASMAAMSTDTQYF
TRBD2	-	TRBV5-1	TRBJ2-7	TGCGCCAGCAGCCCAGGACTAGCGGGGGGCTCCTACGAGCAGTACTTC	CASSPGLAGGSYEQYF
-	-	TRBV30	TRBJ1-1	TGTGCCTGGATTTTACGAGCGAACACTGAAGCTTTCTTT	CAWILRANTEAFF
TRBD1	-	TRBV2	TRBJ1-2	TGTGCCAGCATCCGCGGGACAGGGGTAGATCGTGGCTACACCTTC	CASIRGTGVDRGYTF
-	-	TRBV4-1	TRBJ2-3	TGCGCCAGCAGCAGTCGGGCGGGCTCAGATACGCAGTATTTT	CASSSRAGSDTQYF
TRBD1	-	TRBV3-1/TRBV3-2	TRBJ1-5	TGTGCCAGCAGCCAAGATAAGACAGGGATCCGCAATCAGCCCCAGCATTTT	CASSQDKTGIRNQPQHF
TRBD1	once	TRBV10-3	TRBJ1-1	TGTGCCATCAGAGGACAGGGAAAGGAGGACACTGAAGCTTTCTTT	CAIRGQGKEDTEAFF
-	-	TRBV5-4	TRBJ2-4	TGTGCCAGCAGCTCGCCCGGGACTGGAGACAAAAACATTCAGTACTTC	CASSSPGTGDKNIQYF
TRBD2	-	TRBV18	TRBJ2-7	TGTGCCAGCTCCCCGGCTCTAGCGGGGGGAAACGAGCAGTACTTC	CASSPALAGGNEQYF
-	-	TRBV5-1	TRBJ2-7	TGCGCCAGCAGCTTGGCCGGTCGTGGCAGGGGTCTCCACGAGCAGTACTTC	CASSLAGRGRGLHEQYF
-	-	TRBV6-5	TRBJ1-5	TGTGCCAGCAGTTACTCACTCAATCAGCCCCAGCATTTT	CASSYSLNQPQHF
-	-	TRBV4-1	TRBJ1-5	TGCGCCAGCAGCCAAGGAGGGTCAGCTTATCAGCCCCAGCATTTT	CASSQGGSAYQPQHF
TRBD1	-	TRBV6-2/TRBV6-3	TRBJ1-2	TGTGCCAGCAGTTATGTCTGGACAGGGTCTCGACACTATGGCTACACCTTC	CASSYVWTGSRHYGYTF
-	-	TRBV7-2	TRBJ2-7	TGTGCCAGCAGCTTATTATTGGGGGGCGAGCAGTACTTC	CASSLLLGGEQYF
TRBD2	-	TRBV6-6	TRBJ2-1	TGTGCCAGCAGTTACACGGGGACTAGAAACAGCAATGAGCAGTTCTTC	CASSYTGTRNSNEQFF
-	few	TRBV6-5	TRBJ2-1	TGTGCCAGCAGTTACTCGCCTAACTCCTACAATGAGCAGTTCTTC	CASSYSPNSYNEQFF